This T cell receptor (beta chain) was sequenced during a study of CD8 T cells in ankylosing spondylitis (dated by TCRdb to about 2017). For the study in its entirety: T cell receptor beta repertoires were profiled in healthy donors and ankylosing spondylitis patients so that disease-linked TCR variants could be found. Peripheral blood was sampled, and synovial fluid was additionally collected from ankylosing spondylitis patients. The full study cohort was made up of roughly 25 ankylosing spondylitis patients and roughly 100 healthy donors. Study-wide conclusions, independent of this receptor: The disease-linked clones were reported to be significantly enriched in matched synovial fluid samples from ankylosing spondylitis patients. The disease-linked clones showed a CD8+ phenotype and occurred at relatively low frequencies in peripheral blood. Some motif variants were previously reported in synovial fluid and blood of reactive arthritis patients, suggesting common disease-initiation mechanisms. A TCR beta motif made up of under ten highly homologous amino acid variants appeared to be characteristic of blood from ankylosing spondylitis patients.

Sequencing used an Illumina HiSeq 2500. TCR beta libraries were prepared by quantitative 5'-RACE with molecular barcodes. As for how the authors treated the data: A new computational method based on a probabilistic model of VDJ rearrangement was used to identify disease-linked TCR variants. The raw public data were reprocessed by TCRdb itself: fastp quality trimming at Q25, MiXCR clonotype calling, in-frame beta chains only. Each CDR3 protein gets just one entry, which takes the most common genes and DNA from the rows behind it. TCRdb assigned the V and J calls; the authors' analysis was not used. This sample comprises 200,000 or so distinct CDR3 sequences, 18% of them detected only once. 4.3% of the sample is in the top ten clones. This clonotype was found many times. Its specific antigen is unknown. No quality values exist for individual bases; no much larger clone is one base distant. The germline V gene (reference sequence) sets CDR1 to DFQATT and CDR2 to SNEGSKA. Inclusive of the bounding cysteine and phenylalanine, the CDR3 is 12 residues long. Only the CDR3 region is kept as DNA, spanning 36 bases read in frame from base 1.

The TCR was taken from a male donor aged 5 to 30 with ankylosing spondylitis or in good health (not recorded which). Donor details come from another sample of the same person, matched by shared clones. The source material was blood, either unsorted or a sorted T cell fraction (not recorded which). The sequence is built from TRBV20-1 and TRBJ2-3, with 7 bases matching TRBD2. The bases are TGCGCAGAGCGGGGAGGCACAGATACGCAGTATTTT. This codes for CAERGGTDTQYF.